The 29 T cell receptor beta chains given below trace back to one sample, sequenced in a study of T-cell memory formation after mild COVID-19. Using its own MiXCR run on the 5' RACE reads, TCRdb lists one record per CDR3 protein. This sample yields approximately 500,000 distinct CDR3 sequences, of which more than 20% are seen a single time; around 12% belongs to the top ten. Sequenced sample: PBMCs or a T cell subset sorted from them (not recorded which). Receptors were obtained from an adult woman who had mild COVID-19 (a few samples of this study predate the infection). Cell type and time point are not known.

The V gene is TRBV2, the J gene TRBJ1-1; 7 bases match TRBD1. This CDR3 comprises 13 residues. The junction had 9 bases not matched to a gene; V was cut back by 10 bases and J by 4 bases. CDR1 and CDR2 (germline): SNHLY, FYNNEI. The CDR3 DNA sequence: TGTGCCACCCAGGGGGTGAATAGCACTGAAGCTTTCTTT. Residues: CATQGVNSTEAFF.

J is TRBJ2-1 and V is TRBV6-2 or TRBV6-3; D possibly uses TRBD1 or TRBD2 (7 bases each). The CDR3 covers 19 residues. Germline V gene sequence: CDR1 MNHEY, CDR2 SVGEGT. The V end was cut by 2 bases, the J end by 3 bases, with 23 bases between. CDR3 in DNA: TGTGCCAGCAGTTACCCAGCCGGGCCGGGGGGACAGTACTACAATGAGCAGTTCTTC. This encodes CASSYPAGPGGQYYNEQFF.

This clonotype was counted only a few times. The chain uses TRBV20-1 and TRBJ2-3; no clear D gene. Germline V gene lookup returns CDR1 DFQATT and CDR2 SNEGSKA (reference sequence). The V end lost 5 bases, the J end lost 2 bases, and 11 bases lay between the germline ends. The CDR3 length is 13 residues. CDR3 residues: CSALDVPTDTQYF. CDR3 coding DNA: TGCAGTGCTCTGGACGTCCCCACAGATACGCAGTATTTT.

A single count supports this clonotype. The V and J genes are TRBV20-1 and TRBJ2-7; the match to TRBD1 covers 7 bases. Losses at the gene ends were 6 bases for V and 2 bases for J; bases not matched to a gene: 13. Germline-derived CDR1 and CDR2 are DFQATT and SNEGSKA (reference sequence). This CDR3 is built from 15 residues. The CDR3 bases are TGCAGTGCGACCCAATCGGACAGGCAGACCTACGAGCAGTACTTC. It yields the protein CSATQSDRQTYEQYF.

This clonotype appeared a few times. The chain recombines TRBV7-3 with TRBJ2-3; D gene unclear. The CDR3 runs to 15 residues. V was cut by 0 bases and J by 5 bases, with 12 bases left in between. Germline-derived CDR1 and CDR2 are SGHTA and FQGTGA. CDR3 sequence reads: CASSLTGLGGDTQYF. CDR3 bases: TGTGCCAGCAGCTTAACAGGGCTAGGTGGAGATACGCAGTATTTT.

The V call is TRBV7-9, the J call TRBJ2-2; no clear D. Germline values: CDR1 SEHNR, CDR2 FQNEAQ (reference sequence). This CDR3 region has 15 residues. V was cut by 3 bases and J by 1 base, with 9 bases left in between. The CDR3 here is CASSLGSGNTGELFF. The CDR3 nucleotides are TGTGCCAGCAGCTTGGGGTCAGGGAACACCGGGGAGCTGTTTTTT.

This clonotype was seen a few times. The chain employs TRBV25-1 and TRBJ2-3; TRBD2 might be the D (5 bases). The CDR3 runs to 10 residues. Germline lookup yields CDR1 MGHDK and CDR2 SYGVNS. V was shortened by 8 bases and J by 5 bases, with 5 bases between the two germline ends. CDR3 amino acids: CASGRDTQYF. The DNA for the CDR3 is TGTGCCAGCGGGAGAGATACGCAGTATTTT.

The chain couples TRBV6-2 or TRBV6-3 to TRBJ1-5, with 7 bases aligning to TRBD1. CDR3 length: 15 amino acids. CDR1 and CDR2 (germline): MNHEY, SVGEGT. Losses at the gene ends were 5 bases for V and 5 bases for J; bases not matched to a gene: 9. This CDR3 is CASSHGTAVDQPQHF. In nucleotides, the CDR3 is TGTGCCAGCAGTCACGGGACAGCCGTAGATCAGCCCCAGCATTTT.

There are a few counts of this clonotype. As DNA, the CDR3 is TGTGCCAGCAGCCGGGGAGCATTAGGGGTAGGGAACTATGGCTACACCTTC. This gives the protein CASSRGALGVGNYGYTF. This chain links TRBV7-6 with TRBJ1-2, with TRBD1 as a possible D gene (5 bases). Trimming left V 5 bases short and J 2 bases short, with 21 bases between. CDR1 is SGHVS, CDR2 FNYEAQ, per germline. This CDR3 is built from 17 residues.

In DNA form, the CDR3 reads TGCGCCAGCAGCTTGGGGGCAGGGTTTGCCAAAAACATTCAGTACTTC. Protein sequence: CASSLGAGFAKNIQYF. This sequence joins TRBV5-1 and TRBJ2-4; D perhaps matches TRBD1 (5 bases). Trimming shortened V by 0 bases and J by 1 base, and 11 bases separated the two germline ends. The CDR3 totals 16 residues. CDR1 and CDR2 (germline): SGHRS, YFSETQ.

A few counts support this clonotype. The chain links TRBV7-3 to TRBJ2-1, with TRBD2 matching 7 bases. V shed 5 bases and J 7 bases; nucleotides not matched to a gene: 11. Germline CDR1 SGHTA, CDR2 FQGTGA. The CDR3 has 15 residues. The CDR3 DNA sequence: TGTGCCAGCAGCCTCCGGGGACTACCTCAGAATGAGCAGTTCTTC. Translation: CASSLRGLPQNEQFF. Filled out from reference TRBV7-3 and TRBJ2-1, the complete variable domain reads GAGVSQTPSNKVTEKGKYVELRCDPISGHTALYWYRQSLGQGPEFLIYFQGTGAADDSGLPNDRFFAVRPEGSVSTLKIQRTERGDSAVYLCASSLRGLPQNEQFFGPGTRLTVL.

This clonotype was observed a handful of times. This chain links TRBV6-1 with TRBJ2-3, with 8 bases matching TRBD2. This CDR3 is 17 amino acids long. Germline values: CDR1 MNHNS, CDR2 SASEGT. V dropped 6 bases and J dropped 2; count of bases not matched to a gene: 13. The CDR3 bases are TGTGCCAGCAGACAAGGGGGAACTAGCGGAACCACAGATACGCAGTATTTT. Encoded protein: CASRQGGTSGTTDTQYF.

CDR3 sequence reads: CASSVAAGGPDEQYF. The CDR3 DNA is TGTGCCAGCAGCGTAGCGGCGGGAGGGCCTGACGAGCAGTACTTC. The chain carries TRBV9 and TRBJ2-7; 9 nucleotides align to TRBD2. CDR1 and CDR2 (germline): SGDLS, YYNGEE. The CDR3 runs 15 residues. With V trimmed by 0 bases and J by 5 bases, 6 bases remained unmatched.

J is TRBJ1-3 and V is TRBV7-2; the D gene is possibly TRBD1 (6 bases). Between the trimmed V and J ends, which lost 4 bases and 10 bases, there was a span of 17 bases. The CDR3 spans 14 residues. Germline V gene lookup returns CDR1 SGHTA and CDR2 FQGNSA. As DNA, the CDR3 is TGTGCCAGCAGCTCCGGGGGCGGCGGAAGGACCATATATTTT. Its protein product is CASSSGGGGRTIYF. Together with reference TRBV7-2 and TRBJ1-3, the CDR3 gives the full variable domain: GAGVSQSPSNKVTEKGKDVELRCDPISGHTALYWYRQSLGQGLEFLIYFQGNSAPDKSGLPSDRFSAERTGGSVSTLTIQRTQQEDSAVYLCASSSGGGGRTIYFGEGSWLTVV.

This chain uses TRBV7-9 with TRBJ1-1, with D tentatively TRBD1 (5 bases). Germline CDR1 reads SEHNR; CDR2 reads FQNEAQ (reference sequence). Trimming pared 2 bases from V and 4 bases from J, leaving 14 bases between. The CDR3 loop spans 15 amino acids. The CDR3 region has the DNA TGTGCCAGCAGCTTATTAGGGGTTAGTTTCACTGAAGCTTTCTTT. Its protein product is CASSLLGVSFTEAFF.

This clonotype was detected a few times. The rearrangement links TRBV9 to TRBJ2-1; D ambiguous. V was cut by 5 bases and J by 9 bases, with 12 bases left in between. This CDR3 region has 12 residues. Germline V gene sequence: CDR1 SGDLS, CDR2 YYNGEE. CDR3 coding DNA: TGTGCCAGCAGTGAATTAGGCGGTGAGCAGTTCTTC. It specifies CASSELGGEQFF.

There are many counts of this clonotype. The chain couples TRBV10-3 to TRBJ2-1, with D perhaps TRBD2 (6 bases). CDR3 length: 15 amino acids. The germline V gene has CDR1 ENHRY and CDR2 SYGVKD. Deletions cut 5 bases from V and 2 bases from J, with 13 bases between. CDR3 nucleotides: TGTGCCATCAGTCCGTCGGGCGGGACCTACAATGAGCAGTTCTTC. Translated, it gives CAISPSGGTYNEQFF.

The chain joins TRBV11-2 to TRBJ2-3; either TRBD1 or TRBD2 may fit D (5 bases each). This CDR3 region has 14 residues. V dropped 7 bases and J dropped 0 bases, with 11 bases sitting between them. The germline V gene has CDR1 SGHAT and CDR2 FQNNGV. As DNA, the CDR3 is TGTGCCAGCAAGGGGAGATCTAGCACAGATACGCAGTATTTT. As protein: CASKGRSSTDTQYF.

This clonotype was seen more than once but under ten times. The genes are TRBV6-1 and TRBJ2-2; D might be TRBD2 (5 bases). Germline CDR1 is MNHNS and CDR2 is SASEGT. The V gene lost 4 bases and the J gene lost 1 base, with 7 bases spanning the gap. There are 14 residues in the CDR3. The CDR3 DNA follows: TGTGCCAGCAGTGCCGGACTGAACACCGGGGAGCTGTTTTTT. This codes for CASSAGLNTGELFF.

V usage is TRBV12-3 or TRBV12-4 and J usage is TRBJ1-5; no clear D. V was cut by 3 bases and J by 1 base, with 10 bases left in between. The CDR3 is 15 amino acids. This chain's CDR3 is CASSFVLASNQPQHF. CDR3 coding DNA: TGTGCCAGCAGTTTTGTATTGGCCAGCAATCAGCCCCAGCATTTT.

CDR3 nucleotide sequence: TGCGCCAGCAGCAAAAATCGGGGTGAGGACTATGGCTACACCTTC. Translation: CASSKNRGEDYGYTF. This chain joins TRBV5-1 and TRBJ1-2; unclear D gene. V dropped 4 bases and J dropped 3 bases, with 16 bases sitting between them. This CDR3 has 15 residues. Germline V CDR1 and CDR2: SGHRS, YFSETQ.

The gene calls are TRBV7-9 and TRBJ2-1; TRBD2 might be the D (6 bases). This CDR3 is built from 13 residues. The germline V gene encodes CDR1 SEHNR and CDR2 FQNEAQ (reference sequence). V lost 2 bases to trimming and J lost 10 bases, with 12 bases between them. CDR3 region: CASSLRSAGEQFF. The CDR3 DNA reads as TGTGCCAGCAGCTTAAGGTCGGCGGGGGAGCAGTTCTTC.

The CDR3 nucleotides read TGTGCCAGCAGGGGACAGTTAGCTAACTATGGCTACACCTTC. It is translated as CASRGQLANYGYTF. The chain has TRBV3-1 and TRBJ1-2, with 7 bases aligning to TRBD1. The junction had 4 bases not matched to a gene; V was cut back by 6 bases and J by 0 bases. The germline V gene has CDR1 LGHDT and CDR2 YNNKEL (reference sequence). The CDR3 extends over 14 amino acids. The whole variable domain, filled in from reference TRBV3-1 and TRBJ1-2, reads DTAVSQTPKYLVTQMGNDKSIKCEQNLGHDTMYWYKQDSKKFLKIMFSYNNKELIINETVPNRFSPKSPDKAHLNLHINSLELGDSAVYFCASRGQLANYGYTFGSGTRLTVV.

This rearrangement joins TRBV5-1 to TRBJ2-5; TRBD2 matches 10 bases. V trimming: 0 bases; J trimming: 1 base; junction bases outside the gene matches: 3. This CDR3 contains 16 residues. Germline V CDR1 and CDR2: SGHRS, YFSETQ. The chain's CDR3 is CASSLGWTSGQETQYF. DNA of the CDR3: TGCGCCAGCAGCTTGGGGTGGACTAGCGGCCAAGAGACCCAGTACTTC.

The rearrangement joins TRBV27 to TRBJ2-4; D gene ambiguous. The CDR3 loop spans 14 amino acids. Germline V gene data show CDR1 as MNHEY and CDR2 as SMNVEV (reference sequence). The ends were cut back, 2 bases at V and 8 bases at J, with 13 bases in the middle. CDR3 region: CASSLGPFRDIQYF. CDR3 bases: TGTGCCAGCAGTTTAGGACCCTTCCGGGACATTCAGTACTTC.

The chain employs TRBV2 and TRBJ2-3, with 9 bases that match TRBD2. The germline CDR1 and CDR2 sequences are SNHLY and FYNNEI. The CDR3 runs 16 residues. The junction had 11 bases not matched to a gene; V was cut back by 6 bases and J by 4 bases. CDR3: CASRGPSGASADTQYF. CDR3 nucleotides: TGTGCCAGCAGAGGGCCTAGCGGGGCGTCGGCAGATACGCAGTATTTT.

CDR3 nucleotides: TGTGCCAGCAGCTTAGCGCGGGAGTGGGAAAACATTCAGTACTTC. It yields the protein CASSLAREWENIQYF. V gene TRBV7-9 combines with J gene TRBJ2-4; 7 positions agree with TRBD2. Germline CDR1 reads SEHNR; CDR2 reads FQNEAQ (reference sequence). The CDR3 sequence is 15 residues long. The junction had 4 bases not matched to a gene; V was cut back by 0 bases and J by 5 bases.

The genes are TRBV4-1 and TRBJ2-3; 7 bases line up with TRBD2. Germline CDR1 MGHRA, CDR2 YSYEKL. This CDR3 is 14 amino acids long. Unmatched junction bases numbered 7, after V lost 1 base and J lost 9 bases. The CDR3 region is CASSQGGLGGTQYF. CDR3 nucleotide sequence: TGCGCCAGCAGCCAAGGGGGCTTGGGGGGGACGCAGTATTTT.

The genes are TRBV7-8 and TRBJ1-1, with D perhaps matching TRBD1 (6 bases). With 8 bases removed from V and 0 bases from J, the gap between germline ends came to 19 bases. The length of the CDR3 is 16 residues. From germline, CDR1 is SGHVS and CDR2 FQNEAQ. The CDR3 loop is CASAWSGTTLNTEAFF. CDR3 DNA: TGTGCCAGCGCCTGGTCGGGGACAACCTTGAACACTGAAGCTTTCTTT.